The 23 T cell receptor beta chains below were found in one sample sequenced in a study of T cell repertoires in cytomegalovirus infection. TCRdb re-analysed the reads in MiXCR, keeping a single row per CDR3 protein. The repertoire holds about 890,000 distinct CDR3 sequences, with about a third as singletons. Which antigens these TCRs recognize remains unknown. Specimen: cultured CD8+ T cells from PBMCs, collected from culture after CMV antigen stimulation. The receptors were sampled from a human donor in good health (CMV status not recorded). Some clones in this sample may be carry-over from other donors' samples.

This clonotype turned up a few times. This chain connects TRBV6-2 or TRBV6-3 to TRBJ1-1, with D unclear. This CDR3 is 15 amino acids long. The V and J ends lost 7 bases and 1 base respectively, with 16 bases between them. The V gene's germline CDR1 is MNHEY and CDR2 SVGEGT. For the CDR3, the DNA is TGTGCCAGCACCCCCTCGGACTCCTCGAACACTGAAGCTTTCTTT. Its translation: CASTPSDSSNTEAFF.

J is TRBJ2-1 and V is TRBV19; D perhaps matches TRBD2 (6 bases). The CDR3 extends over 14 amino acids. Trimming left V 9 bases short and J 2 bases short, with 14 bases between. Germline CDR1 and CDR2: LNHDA and SQIVND (reference sequence). CDR3 amino acids: CASIGGRPYNEQFF. In DNA, the CDR3 is TGTGCCAGCATCGGTGGGAGGCCCTACAATGAGCAGTTCTTC.

This clonotype was counted a few times. The rearrangement links TRBV12-5 to TRBJ1-1; D gene ambiguous. Per the germline V gene, CDR1 is LGHNT and CDR2 is FRNRAP. V was clipped by 2 bases and J by 6 bases, with 13 bases between them. This CDR3 has 14 amino acids. CDR3 amino acids: CASGLPSLKAEAFF. DNA for the CDR3: TGTGCTAGTGGTTTGCCCTCGCTCAAGGCTGAAGCTTTCTTT.

This chain joins TRBV10-1 and TRBJ2-3, with 7 positions matching TRBD2. CDR1 is WNHNN, CDR2 SYGVQD, per germline (reference sequence). V dropped 0 bases and J dropped 4; count of bases not matched to a gene: 16. The CDR3 length is 19 residues. The CDR3 loop is CASSESPGWAGAFADTQYF. The CDR3 bases are TGCGCCAGCAGTGAGTCGCCCGGATGGGCGGGAGCCTTCGCAGATACGCAGTATTTT.

The rearrangement joins TRBV14 to TRBJ1-1, with a weak D call TRBD1 (6 bases). Germline V lookup: CDR1 SGHDN, CDR2 FVKESK. The CDR3 is made up of 13 amino acids. The V gene lost 3 bases and the J gene lost 6 bases, with 11 bases spanning the gap. The CDR3: CASSQRQASEAFF. DNA for the CDR3: TGTGCCAGCAGCCAGCGACAGGCGTCTGAAGCTTTCTTT.

This clonotype has only a few counts. CDR3 sequence: CASTGTGRNYGYTF. The DNA of the CDR3 is TGTGCCAGCACCGGAACGGGACGGAACTATGGCTACACCTTC. The chain has TRBV6-1 and TRBJ1-2; tentatively, D is TRBD1 (5 bases). V was clipped by 7 bases and J by 2 bases, with 14 bases between them. The CDR3 spans 14 residues. Germline assignment: CDR1 MNHNS and CDR2 SASEGT.

This clonotype came up a few times. The gene calls are TRBV6-6 and TRBJ1-1, with D unclear. CDR3 size: 12 residues. CDR1 and CDR2 (germline): MNHNY, SVGAGI (reference sequence). Trimming took 0 bases from V and 8 from J, leaving 7 bases between them. As DNA, the CDR3 is TGTGCCAGCAGTTACTCGGCGAACGAAGCTTTCTTT. Protein sequence: CASSYSANEAFF.

With respect to this clonotype: A read error may produce the germline difference seen at one junction end. The rearrangement uses TRBV7-2 and TRBJ2-7; D might be TRBD1 or TRBD2, each matching 6 bases. This CDR3 is built from 15 residues. The germline V gene encodes CDR1 SGHTA and CDR2 FQGNSA. For the CDR3, the DNA is TGTGTCAGCAGCTTCTCGGGGGCCAGCTCCTACGAGCAGTACTTC. It specifies CVSSFSGASSYEQYF.

This clonotype was observed a single time. The chain has TRBV4-3 and TRBJ1-1; tentatively, D is TRBD1 (5 bases). This CDR3 comprises 12 residues. V lost 0 bases to trimming and J lost 11 bases, with 10 bases between them. CDR1 and CDR2 (germline): LGHNA, YSLEER. This chain's CDR3 is CASSQDSRVAFF. The CDR3 DNA sequence: TGCGCCAGCAGCCAAGATAGCAGGGTTGCTTTCTTT.

The chain carries TRBV7-3 and TRBJ2-1; D may match TRBD1 or TRBD2 (7 bases each). V was shortened by 5 bases and J by 8 bases, with 19 bases between the two germline ends. The CDR3 runs to 15 residues. The germline gives CDR1 SGHTA, CDR2 FQGTGA. This CDR3 reads CASSPRGGIVYEQFF. The CDR3 coding sequence is TGTGCCAGCAGCCCCAGGGGGGGAATCGTCTATGAGCAGTTCTTC.

The chain uses TRBV29-1 and TRBJ1-2; possible D gene TRBD1, 5 bases. V shed 0 bases and J shed 4 bases, with 15 bases lying between them. From germline, CDR1 is SQVTM and CDR2 ANQGSEA. The CDR3 runs 15 residues. The CDR3 sequence is CSVEDWVRDVYGYTF. For the CDR3, the DNA is TGCAGCGTTGAAGACTGGGTTCGGGACGTCTATGGCTACACCTTC.

This rearrangement joins TRBV7-9 to TRBJ2-4; D ambiguous. This CDR3 is built from 15 residues. Germline values: CDR1 SEHNR, CDR2 FQNEAQ (reference sequence). The V end was cut by 7 bases, the J end by 0 bases, with 13 bases between. CDR3 region: CASTAVGGAKNIQYF. The CDR3 region has the DNA TGTGCCAGCACCGCGGTCGGTGGAGCCAAAAACATTCAGTACTTC.

This chain uses TRBV7-9 with TRBJ2-1; D unresolved. V was shortened by 4 bases and J by 12 bases, with 25 bases between the two germline ends. This CDR3 comprises 16 residues. Germline V lookup: CDR1 SEHNR, CDR2 FQNEAQ (reference sequence). The CDR3 coding sequence is TGTGCCAGCAGCTATTCAAGGGTGGCATTCGGATTGGGGCAGTTCTTC. It is translated as CASSYSRVAFGLGQFF.

In this sample, this clonotype turned up a few times. This sequence joins TRBV13 and TRBJ2-7; TRBD2 aligns across 7 bases. The CDR3 consists of 13 residues. Germline loops: CDR1 PRHDT, CDR2 FYEKMQ (reference sequence). V lost 5 bases to trimming and J lost 3 bases; unmatched junction nucleotides: 4. This CDR3 is CASSREVIYEQYF. As DNA, the CDR3 is TGTGCCAGCAGCCGGGAGGTGATCTACGAGCAGTACTTC.

As for this clonotype: Since a much larger clone is just one base distant, this may be a read error. The genes are TRBV7-8 and TRBJ2-2; 7 nucleotides match TRBD1. This CDR3 is 15 amino acids long. Trimming at V came to 2 bases and at J to 5 bases, leaving 5 bases not matched to a gene. Looked up from germline, CDR1 is SGHVS and CDR2 is FQNEAQ. CDR3 protein: CASSLTTGTTGELFF. The DNA for the CDR3 is TGTGCCAGCAGCTTAACGACAGGGACGACCGGGGAGCTGTTTTTT.

In its sample, this clonotype was seen a few times. The gene calls are TRBV4-1 and TRBJ2-3, with 9 bases identical to TRBD2. The J segment lost 4 bases and the V segment lost 2 bases, leaving 4 bases of the junction unmatched. The CDR3 covers 15 residues. From germline, CDR1 is MGHRA and CDR2 YSYEKL. The chain's CDR3 is CASSQTGLAADTQYF. CDR3 bases: TGCGCCAGCAGCCAAACGGGACTAGCCGCAGATACGCAGTATTTT.

CDR3 region: CSARGIYGYTF. In DNA form, the CDR3 reads TGCAGTGCTAGAGGGATCTATGGCTACACCTTC. The chain employs TRBV20-1 and TRBJ1-2; the D is unclear. CDR3 length: 11 residues. The ends were cut back, 1 base at V and 4 bases at J, with 4 bases in the middle. The V gene's germline CDR1 is DFQATT and CDR2 SNEGSKA (reference sequence).

This clonotype came up a few times. The chain employs TRBV4-1 and TRBJ1-1; D not resolved. The V gene's germline CDR1 is MGHRA and CDR2 YSYEKL. V lost 3 bases, J lost 1 base, and 15 bases lay in between. There are 16 residues in the CDR3. CDR3 bases: TGCGCCAGCAGCCATATAGGGTCTTTAGGGAACACTGAAGCTTTCTTT. Protein product: CASSHIGSLGNTEAFF.

This clonotype appeared many times. The rearrangement links TRBV12-3 or TRBV12-4 to TRBJ2-5, with TRBD1 matching over 11 bases. Trimming removed 6 bases from V and 2 bases from J; junction bases left unmatched: 8. The CDR3 is 16 residues long. This chain's CDR3 is CASSFGTGGRQETQYF. In DNA form, the CDR3 reads TGTGCCAGCAGCTTTGGGACAGGGGGACGTCAAGAGACCCAGTACTTC.

At least ten counts were recorded for this clonotype. For the CDR3, the DNA is TGTGCCAGCAGCTTAGCGCTGGACAATCGTTTTCACTACGAGCAGTACTTC. Protein: CASSLALDNRFHYEQYF. This chain connects TRBV7-2 to TRBJ2-7; perhaps TRBD1 as D (5 bases). Germline values: CDR1 SGHTA, CDR2 FQGNSA. This CDR3 has 17 residues. V dropped 0 bases and J dropped 3 bases, with 18 bases sitting between them.

The chain links TRBV4-1 to TRBJ1-1; D not resolved. The CDR3 runs to 14 residues. V lost 0 bases and J lost 4, with 9 bases in between. CDR1 MGHRA and CDR2 YSYEKL come from the germline V gene. The CDR3 bases are TGCGCCAGCAGCCAAGATCCCGATTTCACTGAAGCTTTCTTT. This codes for CASSQDPDFTEAFF.

This rearrangement joins TRBV19 to TRBJ1-1; TRBD1 agrees at 8 bases. Germline trimming cut 2 bases from V and 4 bases from J; bases unmatched to any gene: 6. Per the germline V gene, CDR1 is LNHDA and CDR2 is SQIVND (reference sequence). The CDR3 runs to 15 residues. As DNA, the CDR3 is TGTGCCAGTAGTATAAGGAGACAGGGGTTCACTGAAGCTTTCTTT. Its translation: CASSIRRQGFTEAFF.

This clonotype occurred a few times. The chain recombines TRBV6-1 with TRBJ2-7; 8 nucleotides line up with TRBD1. Unmatched junction bases numbered 14, after V lost 7 bases and J lost 0 bases. This CDR3 has 17 residues. Germline V gene sequence: CDR1 MNHNS, CDR2 SASEGT. CDR3 nucleotides: TGTGCCAGCACCGACTCTAGGACAGGGTATCCCTCCTACGAGCAGTACTTC. It codes for CASTDSRTGYPSYEQYF.